One sample yielded the 14 T cell receptor beta chains listed below, sequenced in a study of blood T cell repertoires in COVID-19. Sequenced by immunoSEQ multiplex PCR; TCRdb stores in-frame clones only, minus some. The sample includes about 480,000 clones, 88% of them seen just once. Sequencing was done on a sample of peripheral blood. These receptors were obtained from a woman between 50 and 59 years old with COVID-19, enrolled during active disease.

The CDR3 reads CASSPLGTAREQYF. In DNA, the CDR3 is TGTGCCAGCAGCCCGCTGGGGACAGCGAGGGAGCAGTACTTC. The chain recombines TRBV2 with TRBJ2-7; TRBD1 agrees at 7 bases. After removal of 6 bases from V and 7 bases from J, the junction contained 12 bases not matched to a gene. The CDR3 runs 14 residues. CDR1 is SNHLY and CDR2 is FYNNEI in the germline V gene.

This clone was seen a few times. The chain links TRBV19 to TRBJ1-1; D is undetermined. Per the germline V gene, CDR1 is LNHDA and CDR2 is SQIVND (reference sequence). Trimming left V 6 bases short and J 6 bases short, with 17 bases between. The CDR3 contains 14 residues. The DNA for the CDR3 is TGTGCCAGTAGCCGGAGAGAGGAGGTCGCTGAAGCTTTCTTT. Protein product: CASSRREEVAEAFF. Combining the CDR3 with reference TRBV19 and TRBJ1-1 gives the whole variable domain DGGITQSPKYLFRKEGQNVTLSCEQNLNHDAMYWYRQDPGQGLRLIYYSQIVNDFQKGDIAEGYSVSREKKESFPLTVTSAQKNPTAFYLCASSRREEVAEAFFGQGTRLTVV.

The rearrangement joins TRBV12-3 or TRBV12-4 to TRBJ2-7, with D perhaps matching TRBD1 (6 bases). The CDR3 is made up of 13 amino acids. V shed 6 bases and J shed 5 bases, with 14 bases lying between them. CDR3 sequence (DNA): TGTGCCAGCAGCCCTACAGGGTACAACGAGCAGTACTTC. It encodes CASSPTGYNEQYF.

The chain is built from TRBV4-1 and TRBJ1-5; D may be TRBD1 (5 bases). V lost 0 bases and J 6 bases, leaving 15 bases between the germline ends. The CDR3 spans 16 residues. CDR1 and CDR2 (germline): MGHRA, YSYEKL. Here the CDR3 DNA reads TGCGCCAGCAGCCAAGATGGAGCCAGGGAGGGTCAGCCCCAGCATTTT. Translation gives CASSQDGAREGQPQHF.

This clone has only one observation. The chain joins TRBV27 to TRBJ1-6; 8 bases agree with TRBD1. Per germline, CDR1 MNHEY and CDR2 SMNVEV (reference sequence). After removal of 7 bases from V and 6 bases from J, the junction contained 8 bases not matched to a gene. The CDR3 has 15 residues. CDR3 coding DNA: TGTGCCAGCACCAGGGCAGGGGGCGGTAATTCACCCCTCCACTTT. Amino acids: CASTRAGGGNSPLHF.

This chain uses TRBV9 with TRBJ2-7, with 10 bases lining up with TRBD1. The germline CDR1 and CDR2 sequences are SGDLS and YYNGEE. The CDR3 has 15 residues. Losses at the gene ends were 0 bases for V and 4 bases for J; bases not matched to a gene: 4. This chain's CDR3 is CASSVGQGATYEQYF. The CDR3 DNA reads as TGTGCCAGCAGCGTAGGACAGGGGGCTACATACGAGCAGTACTTC.

The rearrangement uses TRBV5-1 and TRBJ2-1, with a tentative D call TRBD2 (6 bases). The CDR3 runs to 15 residues. Germline CDR1 SGHRS, CDR2 YFSETQ. Trimming cost V 3 bases and J 1 base, with 11 bases left between them. The CDR3 loop reads CASSSLGTSYNEQFF. The CDR3 region has the DNA TGCGCCAGCAGCTCTCTAGGGACTTCCTACAATGAGCAGTTCTTC.

Comment on this clone: This CDR3 is also generated by other DNA sequences in the sample. The rearrangement uses TRBV27 and TRBJ2-3; 10 nucleotides line up with TRBD2. With V trimmed by 6 bases and J by 1 base, 4 bases remained unmatched. Germline CDR1 and CDR2: MNHEY and SMNVEV (reference sequence). The CDR3 has 15 residues. CDR3 sequence (DNA): TGTGCCAGCAGCTACGGGACTAGCGGCACAGATACGCAGTATTTT. Translating gives CASSYGTSGTDTQYF.

J is TRBJ1-4 and V is TRBV19; 10 bases map to TRBD1. V lost 10 bases and J lost 8; bases outside the gene matches: 16. CDR1 LNHDA and CDR2 SQIVND come from the germline V gene (reference sequence). The length of the CDR3 is 16 residues. This CDR3 is CATRGQGELNGEKLFF. The CDR3 DNA sequence: TGTGCCACTAGAGGACAGGGGGAGCTCAACGGGGAAAAACTGTTTTTT. The variable domain in full, completed from reference TRBV19 and TRBJ1-4, reads DGGITQSPKYLFRKEGQNVTLSCEQNLNHDAMYWYRQDPGQGLRLIYYSQIVNDFQKGDIAEGYSVSREKKESFPLTVTSAQKNPTAFYLCATRGQGELNGEKLFFGSGTQLSVL.

CDR3 residues: CASSARDRGLEGNEQFF. In DNA, the CDR3 is TGTGCCAGCAGCGCCCGGGACAGGGGGTTGGAGGGGAATGAGCAGTTCTTC. The chain joins TRBV4-2 to TRBJ2-1; 11 bases are a match to TRBD1. The V gene end was trimmed by 5 bases and the J gene end by 7 bases; junction bases not matched to a gene: 13. The germline V gene encodes CDR1 LGHNA and CDR2 YNFKEQ. The CDR3 consists of 17 residues.

The V and J genes are TRBV24-1 and TRBJ1-2; no reliable D call. Germline values: CDR1 KGHDR, CDR2 SFDVKD. The V end was cut by 2 bases, the J end by 1 base, with 4 bases between. The CDR3 is made up of 13 amino acids. The CDR3 spells CATSDSNNYGYTF. In DNA, the CDR3 is TGTGCCACCAGTGATTCAAATAACTATGGCTACACCTTC.

This chain connects TRBV6-6 to TRBJ2-3, with 11 positions matching TRBD2. J was trimmed by 1 base and V by 6 bases; bases with no gene match: 3. Germline lookup yields CDR1 MNHNY and CDR2 SVGAGI (reference sequence). The length of the CDR3 is 15 residues. The CDR3 region is CASSLGLAGTDTQYF. CDR3 sequence (DNA): TGTGCCAGCAGCCTGGGACTAGCGGGCACAGATACGCAGTATTTT.

V is TRBV9 and J is TRBJ1-5; the D gene is possibly TRBD1 (6 bases). The V end lost 2 bases, the J end lost 7 bases, and 13 bases lay between the germline ends. There are 14 residues in the CDR3. The V gene's germline CDR1 is SGDLS and CDR2 YYNGEE. CDR3 amino acids: CASSVLGGSQPQHF. CDR3 sequence (DNA): TGTGCCAGCAGCGTCCTAGGGGGTTCCCAGCCCCAGCATTTT. Based on the CDR3 plus reference TRBV9 and TRBJ1-5, the full variable domain is DSGVTQTPKHLITATGQRVTLRCSPRSGDLSVYWYQQSLDQGLQFLIQYYNGEERAKGNILERFSAQQFPDLHSELNLSSLELGDSALYFCASSVLGGSQPQHFGDGTRLSIL.

This sequence joins TRBV2 and TRBJ2-1, with D perhaps TRBD2 (7 bases). CDR1 and CDR2 (germline): SNHLY, FYNNEI. There are 16 residues in the CDR3. Trimming pared 3 bases from V and 2 bases from J, leaving 14 bases between. The CDR3 loop reads CASSDVRGAPYNEQFF. As DNA, the CDR3 is TGTGCCAGCAGTGATGTACGGGGGGCCCCCTACAATGAGCAGTTCTTC.